These 27 T cell receptor beta chains were sequenced from one sample in a study of OX40 agonist ivuxolimab in advanced cancers. Some clones are missing from TCRdb's copy, which holds only in-frame ones; the method was immunoSEQ multiplex PCR. The table lists fewer than 80,000 clones, 80% to 90% of them singletons. Here the sequenced sample was CD4+ or CD8+ T cells sorted from blood, taken in a trial of the OX40 agonist ivuxolimab. The receptor source for this set is an adult with an advanced solid tumor such as melanoma, head and neck, liver or kidney cancer.

The chain employs TRBV10-1 and TRBJ1-4; D unresolved. Germline V CDR1 and CDR2: WNHNN, SYGVQD (reference sequence). The length of the CDR3 is 12 residues. Trimming left V 9 bases short and J 4 bases short, with 9 bases between. CDR3 coding DNA: TGCGCCAGGTACCGGGATAATGAAAAACTGTTTTTT. Translated: CARYRDNEKLFF.

This clone was seen only a few times. The chain employs TRBV7-9 and TRBJ1-2; no clear D. Between the trimmed V and J ends, which lost 5 bases and 5 bases, there was a span of 12 bases. This CDR3 contains 13 residues. Germline CDR1 reads SEHNR; CDR2 reads FQNEAQ (reference sequence). Written as DNA, the CDR3 is TGTGCCAGCAGCGCGGACGTTAGGTATGGCTACACCTTC. It codes for CASSADVRYGYTF.

This chain uses TRBV15 with TRBJ2-7, with 13 bases lining up with TRBD2. Trimming took 3 bases from V and 6 from J; bases not matched to a gene: 8. The CDR3 is made up of 16 amino acids. The germline V gene has CDR1 LNHNV and CDR2 YYDKDF (reference sequence). This chain's CDR3 is CATSSLRTSGRVEQYF. CDR3 DNA: TGTGCCACCAGCAGCCTCCGGACTAGCGGGAGAGTCGAGCAGTACTTC.

The chain couples TRBV6-5 to TRBJ1-6; D gene unclear. This CDR3 is 15 amino acids long. The germline gives CDR1 MNHEY, CDR2 SVGAGI. Trimming removed 6 bases from V and 5 bases from J, with 14 bases in between. The CDR3 is CASRGPGNNNSPLHF. In DNA, the CDR3 is TGTGCCAGCAGGGGTCCGGGAAATAATAATTCACCCCTCCACTTT.

The rearrangement links TRBV9 to TRBJ2-6; possibly TRBD1 for D (5 bases). Germline V lookup: CDR1 SGDLS, CDR2 YYNGEE. The CDR3 has 16 residues. The V end was cut by 5 bases, the J end by 0 bases, with 12 bases between. CDR3: CASSGALSSGANVLTF. The CDR3 bases are TGTGCCAGCAGTGGGGCCCTTTCCTCTGGGGCCAACGTCCTGACTTTC.

This chain uses TRBV5-1 with TRBJ2-1; D not resolved. This CDR3 has 13 residues. CDR1 is SGHRS and CDR2 is YFSETQ in the germline V gene. The V and J ends lost 0 bases and 8 bases respectively, with 9 bases between them. CDR3 in amino acids: CASSLDGKDEQFF. CDR3 nucleotide sequence: TGCGCCAGCAGCTTGGATGGGAAAGATGAGCAGTTCTTC. The full variable domain, its missing parts supplied by reference TRBV5-1 and TRBJ2-1, is KAGVTQTPRYLIKTRGQQVTLSCSPISGHRSVSWYQQTPGQGLQFLFEYFSETQRNKGNFPGRFSGRQFSNSRSEMNVSTLELGDSALYLCASSLDGKDEQFFGPGTRLTVL.

This clone has just one count. This rearrangement joins TRBV5-1 to TRBJ1-3; tentatively, D is TRBD1 (5 bases). The V end was cut by 2 bases, the J end by 0 bases, with 12 bases between. In germline, CDR1 is SGHRS, CDR2 YFSETQ. The CDR3 covers 16 residues. DNA of the CDR3: TGCGCCAGCAGCTTTCAGGGACCGAGCTCTGGAAACACCATATATTTT. Amino acids: CASSFQGPSSGNTIYF.

V and J are TRBV2 and TRBJ2-7, with a weak D call TRBD2 (5 bases). Germline-derived CDR1 and CDR2 are SNHLY and FYNNEI. This CDR3 spans 14 amino acids. V shed 7 bases and J shed 0 bases, with 13 bases lying between them. The DNA of the CDR3 is TGTGCCAGCATTCTAGCCACCAGCTCCTACGAGCAGTACTTC. It is translated as CASILATSSYEQYF.

The V call is TRBV7-9, the J call TRBJ1-1; D perhaps matches TRBD1 (5 bases). Germline values: CDR1 SEHNR, CDR2 FQNEAQ (reference sequence). This CDR3 is built from 15 residues. The V gene lost 5 bases and the J gene lost 4 bases, with 17 bases spanning the gap. The CDR3 nucleotides read TGTGCCAGCAGCGCCTACAGGAGCGGGGGCACTGAAGCTTTCTTT. Translated, it gives CASSAYRSGGTEAFF.

The chain couples TRBV11-2 to TRBJ1-5, with D possibly TRBD1 on 5 matching bases. The V and J ends lost 3 bases and 5 bases respectively, with 14 bases between them. The CDR3 totals 15 residues. The germline gives CDR1 SGHAT, CDR2 FQNNGV. This CDR3 is CASSLKWGGDQPQHF. Here the CDR3 DNA reads TGTGCCAGCAGCTTGAAATGGGGGGGGGATCAGCCCCAGCATTTT. Full variable domain (outside the CDR3, taken from reference TRBV11-2 and TRBJ1-5): EAGVAQSPRYKIIEKRQSVAFWCNPISGHATLYWYQQILGQGPKLLIQFQNNGVVDDSQLPKDRFSAERLKGVDSTLKIQPAKLEDSAVYLCASSLKWGGDQPQHFGDGTRLSIL.

This chain connects TRBV4-2 to TRBJ2-7; tentative D call: TRBD1 (5 bases). The CDR3 length is 15 residues. Germline assignment: CDR1 LGHNA and CDR2 YNFKEQ. V lost 4 bases and J 0 bases, leaving 13 bases between the germline ends. DNA of the CDR3: TGTGCCAGCAGCCGGGTGACAGCGATCTCCTACGAGCAGTACTTC. Protein product: CASSRVTAISYEQYF.

The chain combines TRBV7-8 with TRBJ1-5; D might be TRBD1 (5 bases). Between the trimmed V and J ends, which lost 1 base and 1 base, there was a span of 14 bases. Germline V lookup: CDR1 SGHVS, CDR2 FQNEAQ. The CDR3 has 17 residues. CDR3 loop: CASSLDPPGRSNQPQHF. Written as DNA, the CDR3 is TGTGCCAGCAGCTTAGATCCCCCGGGACGGAGCAATCAGCCCCAGCATTTT.

The genes are TRBV12-5 and TRBJ2-3; D is possibly TRBD2 (6 bases). The germline V gene has CDR1 LGHNT and CDR2 FRNRAP. V lost 2 bases to trimming and J lost 4 bases, with 10 bases between them. The CDR3 is 14 amino acids. The CDR3 reads CASGLPGRSDTQYF. The CDR3, as DNA: TGTGCTAGTGGTTTGCCGGGGAGGTCAGATACGCAGTATTTT.

This chain connects TRBV5-1 to TRBJ2-2; TRBD1 agrees at 10 bases. The V segment lost 4 bases and the J segment 7 bases; nucleotides outside the gene matches: 10. Germline CDR1 SGHRS, CDR2 YFSETQ. The CDR3 totals 16 residues. The CDR3 DNA sequence: TGCGCCAGCAGCCTCTTCTCGGGACAGGGGAACGGGGAGCTGTTTTTT. This encodes CASSLFSGQGNGELFF.

V gene TRBV5-1 combines with J gene TRBJ2-7; 10 positions match TRBD2. Germline CDR1 and CDR2: SGHRS and YFSETQ. V was clipped by 2 bases and J by 6 bases; unmatched bases: 5. The CDR3 is 14 residues long. As DNA, the CDR3 is TGCGCCAGCAGCTTCAGCGGGGGGGCCGGCGAGCAGTACTTC. Translation gives CASSFSGGAGEQYF.

The chain is built from TRBV5-1 and TRBJ1-6, with 9 positions matching TRBD1. This CDR3 spans 15 amino acids. J lost 7 bases, V lost 2 bases, and 4 bases had no gene match. Germline assignment: CDR1 SGHRS and CDR2 YFSETQ. In DNA form, the CDR3 reads TGCGCCAGCAGCTTCGGGACAGGGATCAATTCACCCCTCCACTTT. Translating gives CASSFGTGINSPLHF.

The chain is built from TRBV7-3 and TRBJ2-3; 7 bases map to TRBD1. CDR1 and CDR2 from the germline V gene are SGHTA and FQGTGA. This CDR3 has 15 residues. V was pared by 5 bases and J by 1 base, with 6 bases of the junction left unmatched. CDR3 in amino acids: CASSRQGTRTDTQYF. The CDR3 nucleotides are TGTGCCAGCAGCCGACAGGGAACACGCACAGATACGCAGTATTTT.

This clone was recorded once. The V call is TRBV10-3, the J call TRBJ1-1, with a tentative D call TRBD1 (5 bases). Trimming removed 6 bases from V and 1 base from J, with 12 bases in between. The CDR3 is 14 residues long. Germline assignment: CDR1 ENHRY and CDR2 SYGVKD. The CDR3 bases are TGTGCCATCAGCCCACGGGGGGGGAACACTGAAGCTTTCTTT. This gives the protein CAISPRGGNTEAFF.

The J gene is TRBJ1-5, the V gene TRBV6-1, with D perhaps TRBD1 (6 bases). The CDR3 runs to 15 residues. Looked up from germline, CDR1 is MNHNS and CDR2 is SASEGT. V lost 6 bases and J lost 0, with 12 bases in between. The CDR3 is CASSWDTFSNQPQHF. CDR3 sequence (DNA): TGTGCCAGCAGCTGGGACACCTTTAGCAATCAGCCCCAGCATTTT.

The chain employs TRBV14 and TRBJ2-2; TRBD1 is a possible D gene (6 bases). This CDR3 spans 18 amino acids. The germline gives CDR1 SGHDN, CDR2 FVKESK. V lost 2 bases and J lost 3, with 19 bases in between. The CDR3 loop reads CASSQTGFGTMDTGELFF. The CDR3 nucleotides read TGTGCCAGCAGCCAAACAGGTTTCGGGACAATGGACACCGGGGAGCTGTTTTTT. The full variable domain, with the rest looked up from reference TRBV14 and TRBJ2-2, is EAGVTQFPSHSVIEKGQTVTLRCDPISGHDNLYWYRRVMGKEIKFLLHFVKESKQDESGMPNNRFLAERTGGTYSTLKVQPAELEDSGVYFCASSQTGFGTMDTGELFFGEGSRLTVL.

V is TRBV5-8 and J is TRBJ2-3; unclear D gene. The V and J ends lost 0 bases and 3 bases respectively, with 17 bases between them. The CDR3 spans 17 residues. Germline V lookup: CDR1 SGHTS, CDR2 YDEGEE. CDR3 region: CASSLVKAFRGTDTQYF. CDR3 sequence (DNA): TGTGCCAGCAGCTTGGTAAAGGCCTTCCGAGGAACAGATACGCAGTATTTT.

V gene TRBV7-7 combines with J gene TRBJ2-3, with D possibly TRBD1 on 5 matching bases. Germline CDR1 reads SSHAT; CDR2 reads FNYEAQ (reference sequence). The V end lost 5 bases, the J end lost 5 bases, and 11 bases lay between the germline ends. CDR3 length: 13 residues. Here the CDR3 DNA reads TGTGCCAGCAGCCTTGGGGCTGAAGATACGCAGTATTTT. It yields the protein CASSLGAEDTQYF. The full variable domain, its missing parts supplied by reference TRBV7-7 and TRBJ2-3, is GAGVSQSPRYKVTKRGQDVTLRCDPISSHATLYWYQQALGQGPEFLTYFNYEAQPDKSGLPSDRFSAERPEGSISTLTIQRTEQRDSAMYRCASSLGAEDTQYFGPGTRLTVL.

This chain connects TRBV10-2 to TRBJ1-1; maybe TRBD1 (6 bases). Trimming pared 6 bases from V and 3 bases from J, leaving 8 bases between. The CDR3 is 12 residues long. Per germline, CDR1 WSHSY and CDR2 SAAADI. This CDR3 is CASRDSYTEAFF. CDR3 nucleotide sequence: TGCGCCAGCAGGGACAGCTACACTGAAGCTTTCTTT.

In nucleotides, the CDR3 is TGTGCCAGCAGCTTTGTTAGGGACAGGAGGCCTGAAGCTTTCTTT. Protein product: CASSFVRDRRPEAFF. V and J are TRBV5-6 and TRBJ1-1; 8 bases map to TRBD1. Germline V lookup: CDR1 SGHDT, CDR2 YYEEEE. The V and J ends lost 2 bases and 6 bases, in that order; junction bases with no gene match: 9. The CDR3 covers 15 residues.

This rearrangement joins TRBV5-1 to TRBJ1-1; no clear D. The CDR3 contains 13 residues. The V gene's germline CDR1 is SGHRS and CDR2 YFSETQ. V was cut by 0 bases and J by 8 bases, with 11 bases left in between. The DNA for the CDR3 is TGCGCCAGCAGCTTGGCCGACCCTAGGGAAGCTTTCTTT. Its protein is CASSLADPREAFF.

V and J are TRBV15 and TRBJ2-7, with 7 positions matching TRBD1. V shed 1 base, J shed 1 base, and the junction held 4 bases outside the gene matches. The CDR3 spans 15 residues. Germline-derived CDR1 and CDR2 are LNHNV and YYDKDF (reference sequence). CDR3 nucleotides: TGTGCCACCAGCAGAGGGCAGGGGGTATCCTACGAGCAGTACTTC. Residues: CATSRGQGVSYEQYF.

V and J are TRBV19 and TRBJ1-2; no clear D. The CDR3 spans 13 residues. V lost 4 bases, J lost 5 bases, and 11 bases lay in between. The germline CDR1 and CDR2 sequences are LNHDA and SQIVND (reference sequence). CDR3 residues: CASSRFGDYGYTF. In DNA, the CDR3 is TGTGCCAGTAGTAGGTTTGGAGATTATGGCTACACCTTC.